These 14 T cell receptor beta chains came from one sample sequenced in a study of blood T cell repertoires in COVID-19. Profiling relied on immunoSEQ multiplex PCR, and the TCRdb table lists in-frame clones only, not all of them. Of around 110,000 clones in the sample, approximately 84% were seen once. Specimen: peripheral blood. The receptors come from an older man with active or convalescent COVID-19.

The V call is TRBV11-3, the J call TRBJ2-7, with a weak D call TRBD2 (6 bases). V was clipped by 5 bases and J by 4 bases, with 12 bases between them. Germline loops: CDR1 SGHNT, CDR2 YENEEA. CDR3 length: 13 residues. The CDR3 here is CASSPRSGYEQYF. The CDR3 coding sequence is TGTGCCAGCAGCCCACGTAGCGGTTACGAGCAGTACTTC.

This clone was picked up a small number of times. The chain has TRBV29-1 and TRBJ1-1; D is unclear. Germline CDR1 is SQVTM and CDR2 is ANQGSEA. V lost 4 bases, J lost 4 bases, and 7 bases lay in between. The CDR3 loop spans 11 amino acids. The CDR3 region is CSVGGGTEAFF. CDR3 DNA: TGCAGCGTTGGCGGAGGCACTGAAGCTTTCTTT.

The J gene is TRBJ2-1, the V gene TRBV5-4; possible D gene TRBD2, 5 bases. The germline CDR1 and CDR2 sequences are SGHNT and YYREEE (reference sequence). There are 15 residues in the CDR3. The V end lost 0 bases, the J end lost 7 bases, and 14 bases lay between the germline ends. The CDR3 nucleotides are TGTGCCAGCAGCTTGGTAGCGAGAAGAAGAAATGAGCAGTTCTTC. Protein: CASSLVARRRNEQFF.

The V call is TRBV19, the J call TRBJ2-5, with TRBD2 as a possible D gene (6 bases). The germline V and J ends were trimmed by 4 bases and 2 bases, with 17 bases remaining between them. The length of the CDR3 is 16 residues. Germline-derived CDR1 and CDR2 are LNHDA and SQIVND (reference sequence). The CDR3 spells CASSTPAGSRQETQYF. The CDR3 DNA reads TGTGCCAGTAGTACCCCGGCGGGGAGCCGTCAAGAGACCCAGTACTTC.

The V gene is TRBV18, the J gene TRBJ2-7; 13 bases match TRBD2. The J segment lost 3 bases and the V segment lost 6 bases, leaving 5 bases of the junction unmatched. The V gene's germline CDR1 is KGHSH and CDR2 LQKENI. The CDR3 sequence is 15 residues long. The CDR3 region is CASSRGLAGDYEQYF. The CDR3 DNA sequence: TGTGCCAGCTCCCGAGGACTAGCGGGGGACTACGAGCAGTACTTC.

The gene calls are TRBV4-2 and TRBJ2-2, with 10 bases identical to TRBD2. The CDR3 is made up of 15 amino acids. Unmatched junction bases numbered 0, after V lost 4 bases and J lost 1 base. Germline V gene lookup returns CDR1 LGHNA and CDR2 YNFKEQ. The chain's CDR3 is CASSPSGGNTGELFF. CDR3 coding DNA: TGTGCCAGCAGCCCTAGCGGGGGGAACACCGGGGAGCTGTTTTTT.

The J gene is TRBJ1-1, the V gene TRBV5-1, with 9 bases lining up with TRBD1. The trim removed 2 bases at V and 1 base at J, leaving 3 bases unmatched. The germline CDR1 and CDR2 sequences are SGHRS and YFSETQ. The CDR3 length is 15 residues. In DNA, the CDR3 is TGCGCCAGCAGCTTACAGGGGGCTCGGAACACTGAAGCTTTCTTT. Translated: CASSLQGARNTEAFF.

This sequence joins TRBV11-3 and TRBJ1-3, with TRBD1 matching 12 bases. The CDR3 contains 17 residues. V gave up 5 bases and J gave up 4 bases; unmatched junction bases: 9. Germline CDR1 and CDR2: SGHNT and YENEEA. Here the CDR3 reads CASSGDRGRSDGNTIYF. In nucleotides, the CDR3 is TGTGCCAGCAGCGGGGACAGGGGGCGATCTGACGGAAACACCATATATTTT.

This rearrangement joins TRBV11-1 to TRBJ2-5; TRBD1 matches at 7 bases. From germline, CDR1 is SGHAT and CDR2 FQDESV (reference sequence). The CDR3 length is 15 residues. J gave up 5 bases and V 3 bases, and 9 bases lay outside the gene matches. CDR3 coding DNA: TGTGCCAGCAGCTTTTCCGCCGGCAGGGGGGAGACCCAGTACTTC. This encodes CASSFSAGRGETQYF.

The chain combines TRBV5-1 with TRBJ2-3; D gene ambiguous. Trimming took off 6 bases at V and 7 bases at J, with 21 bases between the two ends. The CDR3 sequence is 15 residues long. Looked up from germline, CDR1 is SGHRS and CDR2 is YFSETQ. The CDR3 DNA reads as TGCGCCAGCAACACCGGATCTAGTTCCCCAAATACGCAGTATTTT. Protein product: CASNTGSSSPNTQYF.

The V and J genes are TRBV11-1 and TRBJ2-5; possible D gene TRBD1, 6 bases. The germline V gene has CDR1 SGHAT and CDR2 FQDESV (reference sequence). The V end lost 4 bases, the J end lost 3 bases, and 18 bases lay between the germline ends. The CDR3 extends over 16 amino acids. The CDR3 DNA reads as TGTGCCAGCAGCTCTCCGAAGGGGGACCTAAAAGAGACCCAGTACTTC. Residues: CASSSPKGDLKETQYF. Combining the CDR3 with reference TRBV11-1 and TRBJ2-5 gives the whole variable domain EAEVAQSPRYKITEKSQAVAFWCDPISGHATLYWYRQILGQGPELLVQFQDESVVDDSQLPKDRFSAERLKGVDSTLKIQPAELGDSAMYLCASSSPKGDLKETQYFGPGTRLLVL.

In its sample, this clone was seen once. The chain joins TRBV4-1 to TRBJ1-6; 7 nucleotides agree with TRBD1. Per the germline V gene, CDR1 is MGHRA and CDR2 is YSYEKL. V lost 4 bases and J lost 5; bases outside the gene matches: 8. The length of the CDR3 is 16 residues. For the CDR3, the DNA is TGCGCCAGCAGCCCCAGGGACAGCCAAAATAATTCACCCCTCCACTTT. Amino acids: CASSPRDSQNNSPLHF.

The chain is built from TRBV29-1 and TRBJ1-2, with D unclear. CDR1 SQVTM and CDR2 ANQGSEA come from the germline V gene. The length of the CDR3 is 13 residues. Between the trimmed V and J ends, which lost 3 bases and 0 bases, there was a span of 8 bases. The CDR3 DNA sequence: TGCAGCGTTGATGACAATACTAACTATGGCTACACCTTC. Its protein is CSVDDNTNYGYTF.

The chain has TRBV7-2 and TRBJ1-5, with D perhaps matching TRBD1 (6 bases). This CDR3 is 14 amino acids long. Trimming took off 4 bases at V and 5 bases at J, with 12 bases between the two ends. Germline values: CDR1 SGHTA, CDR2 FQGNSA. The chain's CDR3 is CASSWSRTDQPQHF. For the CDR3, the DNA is TGTGCCAGCAGCTGGAGTAGGACAGATCAGCCCCAGCATTTT.